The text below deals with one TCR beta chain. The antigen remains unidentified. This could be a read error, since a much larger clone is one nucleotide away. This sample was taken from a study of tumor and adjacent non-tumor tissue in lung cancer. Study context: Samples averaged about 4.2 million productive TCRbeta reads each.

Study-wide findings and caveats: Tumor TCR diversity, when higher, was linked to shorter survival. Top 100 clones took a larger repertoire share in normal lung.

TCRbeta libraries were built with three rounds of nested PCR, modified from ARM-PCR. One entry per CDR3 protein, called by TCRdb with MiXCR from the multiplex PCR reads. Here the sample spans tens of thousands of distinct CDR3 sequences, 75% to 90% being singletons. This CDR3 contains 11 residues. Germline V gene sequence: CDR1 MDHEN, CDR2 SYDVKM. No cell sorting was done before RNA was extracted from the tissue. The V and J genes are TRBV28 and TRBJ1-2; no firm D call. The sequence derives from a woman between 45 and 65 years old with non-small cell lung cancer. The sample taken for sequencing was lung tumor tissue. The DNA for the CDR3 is TGTGCCAACAGTTTATCCTATGGCTACACCTTC. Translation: CANSLSYGYTF.